This TCR beta chain was documented in a study of T cells in women clearing cervical HPV infection. In regard to this clone: The missing CDR3 end, 3 residues past where the read stops, is filled in from the germline J gene.

Libraries were prepared by immunoSEQ multiplex PCR; TCRdb keeps only in-frame clonotypes and omits some of them. Its table lists approximately 31,000 clones. Trimming removed 5 bases from V and 7 bases from J; junction bases left unmatched: 8. The germline V gene has CDR1 SGDLS and CDR2 YYNGEE. This CDR3 has 14 amino acids. Dot-blot hybridization genotyped cervical HPV amplified with MY09/MY11 PCR. The V call is TRBV9, the J call TRBJ2-2; 7 nucleotides line up with TRBD1. The source material was blood buffy coat. The source is a woman aged 18 to 75 with a cervical HPV16 infection that either progressed to CIN3+ or cleared (not recorded which). CDR3 sequence reads: CASRPQTGFGELFF. CDR3 bases read: TGTGCCAGCAGGCCCCAGACAGGGTTCGGGGAG.